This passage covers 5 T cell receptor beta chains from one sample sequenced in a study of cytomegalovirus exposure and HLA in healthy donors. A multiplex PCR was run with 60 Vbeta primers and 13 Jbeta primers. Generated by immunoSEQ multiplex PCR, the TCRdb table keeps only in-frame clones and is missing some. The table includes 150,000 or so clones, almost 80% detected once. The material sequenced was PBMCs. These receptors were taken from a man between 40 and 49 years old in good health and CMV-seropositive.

The CDR3 DNA reads TGTGCCAGCAGCTCCAGGCCCAATCAGCCCCAGCATTTT. Residues: CASSSRPNQPQHF. The chain recombines TRBV5-8 with TRBJ1-5; D remains unclear. CDR3 length: 13 residues. Trimming removed 3 bases from V and 3 bases from J, with 7 bases in between. Per the germline V gene, CDR1 is SGHTS and CDR2 is YDEGEE. Combining the CDR3 with reference TRBV5-8 and TRBJ1-5 gives the whole variable domain EAGVTQSPTHLIKTRGQQATLRCSPISGHTSVYWYQQALGLGLQFLLWYDEGEERNRGNFPPRFSGRQFPNYSSELNVNALELEDSALYLCASSSRPNQPQHFGDGTRLSIL.

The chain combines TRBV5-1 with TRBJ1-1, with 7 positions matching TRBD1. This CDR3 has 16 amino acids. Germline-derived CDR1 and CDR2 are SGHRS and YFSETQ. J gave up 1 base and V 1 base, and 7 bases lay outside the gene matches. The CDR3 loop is CASSLRSGQWNTEAFF. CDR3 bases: TGCGCCAGCAGCTTGCGTTCGGGACAGTGGAACACTGAAGCTTTCTTT.

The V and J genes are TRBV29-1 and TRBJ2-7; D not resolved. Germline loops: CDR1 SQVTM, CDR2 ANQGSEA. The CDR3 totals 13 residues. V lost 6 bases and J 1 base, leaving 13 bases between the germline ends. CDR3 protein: CSVVIGPSYEQYF. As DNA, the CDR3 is TGCAGCGTCGTGATTGGCCCTTCCTACGAGCAGTACTTC.

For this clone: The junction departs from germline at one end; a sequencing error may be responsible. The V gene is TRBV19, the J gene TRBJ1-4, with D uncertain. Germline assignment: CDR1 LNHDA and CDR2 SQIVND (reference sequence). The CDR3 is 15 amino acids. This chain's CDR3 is CASSNPTATNEKLFF. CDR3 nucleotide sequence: TGTGCCAGTAGTAACCCGACGGCAACTAATGAAAAACTTTTTTTT.

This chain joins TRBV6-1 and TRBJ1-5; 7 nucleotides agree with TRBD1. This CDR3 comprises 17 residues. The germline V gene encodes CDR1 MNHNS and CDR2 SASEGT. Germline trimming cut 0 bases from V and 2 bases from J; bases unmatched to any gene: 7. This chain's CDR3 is CASSEAGGGDGNQPQHF. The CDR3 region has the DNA TGTGCCAGCAGTGAAGCAGGAGGGGGCGACGGCAATCAGCCCCAGCATTTT.